A single sample is the source of the 12 T cell receptor beta chains below, sequenced in a study of cytomegalovirus exposure and HLA in healthy donors. The method was immunoSEQ multiplex PCR; TCRdb's version includes in-frame clones alone and lacks a portion of them. The sample has 75,000 to 85,000 clones, approximately 91% seen once; the top ten hold over 2%. What was sequenced was PBMCs. The receptors were gathered from a young man in good health and CMV-seronegative.

V gene TRBV5-4 combines with J gene TRBJ2-7; 7 bases are a match to TRBD2. The length of the CDR3 is 16 residues. The J segment lost 5 bases and the V segment lost 1 base, leaving 12 bases of the junction unmatched. Germline CDR1 reads SGHNT; CDR2 reads YYREEE (reference sequence). CDR3 residues: CASSLMVGLGVNEQYF. The DNA of the CDR3 is TGTGCCAGCAGCTTGATGGTCGGACTAGGGGTAAACGAGCAGTACTTC.

This clone was observed a single time. An end of the junction does not agree with germline; a read error may underlie this. The V call is TRBV7-7, the J call TRBJ2-1; D is possibly TRBD2 (5 bases). The CDR3 is 16 residues long. Germline CDR1 SSHAT, CDR2 FNYEAQ (reference sequence). The CDR3 here is CASSPSGWSDYNEQFF. In DNA, the CDR3 is TGTGCTAGCAGCCCGTCGGGGTGGAGTGACTACAATGAGCAGTTCTTC.

This clone was seen a single time. The chain joins TRBV6-6 to TRBJ1-3; D call uncertain. V shed 0 bases and J shed 3 bases, with 12 bases lying between them. Germline loops: CDR1 MNHNY, CDR2 SVGAGI (reference sequence). The CDR3 is 16 residues long. The CDR3 DNA sequence: TGTGCCAGCAGTTACTCCGCACAGCCATTTGGAAACACCATATATTTT. Translating gives CASSYSAQPFGNTIYF.

This clone occurred once. The rearrangement joins TRBV2 to TRBJ2-5; possibly TRBD1 for D (5 bases). The CDR3 has 12 residues. CDR1 SNHLY and CDR2 FYNNEI come from the germline V gene. Trimming took off 7 bases at V and 4 bases at J, with 10 bases between the two ends. The CDR3 protein is CASKGERETQYF. CDR3 bases: TGTGCCAGCAAAGGGGAAAGAGAGACCCAGTACTTC.

This chain connects TRBV11-3 to TRBJ1-1; D gene uncertain. V dropped 2 bases and J dropped 7 bases, with 11 bases sitting between them. Germline V gene lookup returns CDR1 SGHNT and CDR2 YENEEA. The CDR3 spans 13 residues. The CDR3 is CASSLSDISEAFF. In nucleotides, the CDR3 is TGTGCCAGCAGCTTAAGTGATATTAGTGAAGCTTTCTTT.

V and J are TRBV14 and TRBJ2-7; 8 nucleotides align to TRBD2. The CDR3 covers 15 residues. The ends lost 4 bases at V and 3 bases at J; junction bases unmatched: 8. CDR1 and CDR2 from the germline V gene are SGHDN and FVKESK. DNA of the CDR3: TGTGCCAGCAGCCCCCTTTTGGCGGGAGGCTACGAGCAGTACTTC. Translating gives CASSPLLAGGYEQYF.

V usage is TRBV29-1 and J usage is TRBJ2-2, with 9 positions matching TRBD1. The CDR3 runs 14 residues. Per germline, CDR1 SQVTM and CDR2 ANQGSEA. J gave up 6 bases and V 5 bases, and 7 bases lay outside the gene matches. DNA for the CDR3: TGCAGCGTTCTGGACAGGGGCCGGGCCGGGGAGCTGTTTTTT. It translates to CSVLDRGRAGELFF.

The chain is built from TRBV6-1 and TRBJ2-7; D unresolved. The V gene lost 2 bases and the J gene lost 2 bases, with 10 bases spanning the gap. The CDR3 consists of 14 residues. Per germline, CDR1 MNHNS and CDR2 SASEGT. CDR3 in amino acids: CASSEIRSAYEQYF. The CDR3 DNA sequence: TGTGCCAGCAGTGAAATCCGGAGTGCCTACGAGCAGTACTTC.

This sequence joins TRBV7-8 and TRBJ2-1, with TRBD2 matching 10 bases. With V trimmed by 5 bases and J by 6 bases, 10 bases remained unmatched. Germline CDR1 and CDR2: SGHVS and FQNEAQ. The CDR3 extends over 16 amino acids. CDR3 residues: CASSPSGGGSRNEQFF. DNA for the CDR3: TGTGCCAGCAGCCCTAGCGGGGGCGGTAGTCGCAATGAGCAGTTCTTC.

The CDR3 loop reads CASSLGGQGMSPLHF. As DNA, the CDR3 is TGTGCCAGCAGCTTAGGGGGACAGGGAATGTCACCCCTCCACTTT. This chain connects TRBV7-6 to TRBJ1-6; 9 bases are a match to TRBD1. The J segment lost 10 bases and the V segment lost 1 base, leaving 5 bases of the junction unmatched. Germline-derived CDR1 and CDR2 are SGHVS and FNYEAQ. This CDR3 has 15 residues.

The chain has TRBV5-6 and TRBJ1-6, with 9 bases aligning to TRBD1. In germline, CDR1 is SGHDT, CDR2 YYEEEE. The V and J ends lost 5 bases and 0 bases, in that order; junction bases with no gene match: 6. This CDR3 is 17 amino acids long. This chain's CDR3 is CASRDGQGSSYNSPLHF. CDR3 sequence (DNA): TGTGCCAGCAGGGACGGACAGGGGAGCTCCTATAATTCACCCCTCCACTTT.

The chain is built from TRBV30 and TRBJ2-7, with 9 bases identical to TRBD2. Germline loops: CDR1 GTSNPN, CDR2 SVGIG (reference sequence). Trimming removed 4 bases from V and 2 bases from J; junction bases left unmatched: 6. This CDR3 has 14 amino acids. The CDR3 is CAWTHSGSAYEQYF. CDR3 in DNA: TGTGCCTGGACTCATAGCGGGAGTGCCTACGAGCAGTACTTC.